This T cell receptor beta chain was obtained from a study of blood T cell repertoires in COVID-19. Study-level information: The samples span acute and convalescent COVID-19 from the United States, Italy and Spain.

The CDR3 spans 15 residues. CDR1 and CDR2 from the germline V gene are MNHEY and SVGEGT. V trimming: 0 bases; J trimming: 2 bases; junction bases outside the gene matches: 3. As originally analysed: Reference gene primer amplification gave estimated nucleated cell counts. Clones were sequenced by immunoSEQ multiplex PCR, and TCRdb holds only the in-frame ones, with some missing. That table is the source of V, J and clone size, and D and trimming were worked out from the DNA. The sample has roughly 200,000 clones, 81% seen once. During active infection, Seattle patients enrolled and were then monitored through disease. This clone was counted between two and nine times.

This receptor was identified in a woman between 35 and 50 years old with COVID-19, enrolled during active disease. V gene TRBV6-2 or TRBV6-3 combines with J gene TRBJ2-5; 7 bases agree with TRBD2. Sequenced input: peripheral blood. The DNA of the CDR3 is TGTGCCAGCAGTTACTCGGCTAGCGGTCAAGAGACCCAGTACTTC. Translated: CASSYSASGQETQYF.